This T cell receptor (beta chain) was identified during a study of blood T cell repertoires in COVID-19. Profiled with immunoSEQ multiplex PCR; TCRdb holds only in-frame clones, not every one. This table has about 110,000 clones, roughly 88% appearing once. Germline assignment: CDR1 SGHRS and CDR2 YFSETQ. J gave up 8 bases and V 4 bases, and 8 bases lay outside the gene matches. The CDR3 consists of 14 residues. V and J are TRBV5-1 and TRBJ2-1; 8 nucleotides agree with TRBD1. The sequencing input was peripheral blood. This receptor was identified in a human donor in a cohort sampled during active COVID-19. The CDR3 spells CASSNRGEGYEQFF. The CDR3 nucleotides are TGCGCCAGCAGCAACAGGGGGGAAGGCTATGAGCAGTTCTTC.